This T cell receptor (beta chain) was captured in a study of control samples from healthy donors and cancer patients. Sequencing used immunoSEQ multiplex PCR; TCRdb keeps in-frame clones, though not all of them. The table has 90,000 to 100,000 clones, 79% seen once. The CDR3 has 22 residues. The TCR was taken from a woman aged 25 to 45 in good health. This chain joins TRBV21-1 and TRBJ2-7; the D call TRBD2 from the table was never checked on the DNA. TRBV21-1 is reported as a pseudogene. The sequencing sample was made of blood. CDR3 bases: TGTGCCAGCAGCAAACAACCACACCTCCAAGCGGATGACGATCCCCCCTGGTTCGAGCAGTACTTC. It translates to CASSKQPHLQADDDPPWFEQYF.